A selection of T cell receptor beta chains follows, all from one sample in a study of radiotherapy plus CTLA-4 blockade in lung cancer. Clones were sequenced by immunoSEQ multiplex PCR, and TCRdb holds only the in-frame ones, with some missing. The top ten clones hold roughly 3.5% of a sample with some 52,000 clones, around four fifths of them seen once. The source was peripheral blood, collected from a patient treated with radiotherapy plus ipilimumab. Receptors originate from a human donor with non-small cell lung cancer who had a partial response to radiotherapy plus ipilimumab. Each CDR3 is given with its conserved first and last residue. The order of the fields is D gene, clone size, V gene, J gene, CDR3 protein, CDR3 DNA. D genes are given only for firm matches. Clone size appears in some rows only: once, few, many, or a class for an expanded clone.

d_gene: NA; abundance: once; v_gene: TRBV2; j_gene: TRBJ2-5; CDR3aa: CAGIGGARETQYF; CDR3nt: TGTGCCGGAATCGGGGGTGCACGGGAGACCCAGTACTTC
d_gene: TRBD1; abundance: few; v_gene: TRBV5-1; j_gene: TRBJ2-7; CDR3aa: CASSLADRGNEQYF; CDR3nt: TGCGCCAGCAGCTTGGCGGACAGGGGTAACGAGCAGTACTTC
d_gene: NA; abundance: NA; v_gene: TRBV5-4; j_gene: TRBJ1-2; CDR3aa: CASSSLRTYEEYGYTF; CDR3nt: TGTGCCAGCAGCTCGCTTCGGACATATGAGGAGTATGGCTACACCTTC
d_gene: NA; abundance: NA; v_gene: TRBV28; j_gene: TRBJ2-5; CDR3aa: CASSITRQGGLETQYF; CDR3nt: TGTGCCAGCAGTATAACTCGGCAGGGGGGTTTAGAGACCCAGTACTTC
d_gene: NA; abundance: NA; v_gene: TRBV9; j_gene: TRBJ1-4; CDR3aa: CASSQVGANEKLFF; CDR3nt: TGTGCCAGCAGCCAAGTCGGGGCTAATGAAAAACTGTTTTTT
d_gene: NA; abundance: NA; v_gene: TRBV14; j_gene: TRBJ1-2; CDR3aa: CASSQDRGANYGYTF; CDR3nt: TGTGCCAGCAGCCAAGATCGCGGCGCTAACTATGGCTACACCTTC
d_gene: TRBD1; abundance: NA; v_gene: TRBV2; j_gene: TRBJ1-5; CDR3aa: CASSPRTGGNQPQHF; CDR3nt: TGTGCCAGCAGTCCGCGGACAGGGGGCAATCAGCCCCAGCATTTT
d_gene: NA; abundance: NA; v_gene: TRBV6-1; j_gene: TRBJ1-5; CDR3aa: CASSELGAFNQPQHF; CDR3nt: TGTGCCAGCAGTGAACTGGGGGCGTTCAATCAGCCCCAGCATTTT
d_gene: NA; abundance: NA; v_gene: TRBV9; j_gene: TRBJ1-2; CDR3aa: CASSVGGADYGYTF; CDR3nt: TGTGCCAGCAGCGTCGGGGGAGCGGACTATGGCTACACCTTC
d_gene: NA; abundance: NA; v_gene: TRBV5-1; j_gene: TRBJ1-6; CDR3aa: CASSLAVQGGNSPLHF; CDR3nt: TGCGCCAGCAGCTTGGCCGTACAGGGCGGAAATTCACCCCTCCACTTT
d_gene: TRBD1; abundance: NA; v_gene: TRBV4-1; j_gene: TRBJ1-4; CDR3aa: CASSQDRPRGEEKLFF; CDR3nt: TGCGCCAGCAGCCAAGATCGACCCAGGGGGGAGGAAAAACTGTTTTTT
d_gene: TRBD1; abundance: NA; v_gene: TRBV6-5; j_gene: TRBJ1-2; CDR3aa: CASSLGQTTGYGYTF; CDR3nt: TGTGCCAGCAGTCTGGGACAGACGACAGGCTATGGCTACACCTTC
d_gene: NA; abundance: NA; v_gene: TRBV19; j_gene: TRBJ1-6; CDR3aa: CASSIGGTRNSPLHF; CDR3nt: TGTGCCAGTAGTATCGGGGGGACGAGGAATTCACCCCTCCACTTT
d_gene: TRBD1; abundance: NA; v_gene: TRBV5-1; j_gene: TRBJ2-7; CDR3aa: CASSWGTVYEQYF; CDR3nt: TGCGCCAGCAGCTGGGGGACAGTCTACGAGCAGTACTTC
d_gene: NA; abundance: NA; v_gene: TRBV29-1; j_gene: TRBJ1-1; CDR3aa: CSVEGLMNTEAFF; CDR3nt: TGCAGCGTTGAAGGACTTATGAACACTGAAGCTTTCTTT
d_gene: NA; abundance: once; v_gene: TRBV10-1; j_gene: TRBJ1-6; CDR3aa: CASSEGAQAGSPLHF; CDR3nt: TGCGCCAGCAGTGAAGGCGCCCAGGCCGGTTCACCCCTCCACTTT
d_gene: NA; abundance: NA; v_gene: TRBV29-1; j_gene: TRBJ2-1; CDR3aa: CSVEGRSAGNEQFF; CDR3nt: TGCAGCGTTGAAGGTCGTTCCGCCGGCAATGAGCAGTTCTTC
d_gene: NA; abundance: NA; v_gene: TRBV6-1; j_gene: TRBJ2-3; CDR3aa: CASNRYPDTQYF; CDR3nt: TGTGCCAGCAATCGGTATCCCGATACGCAGTATTTT
d_gene: NA; abundance: NA; v_gene: TRBV2; j_gene: TRBJ1-1; CDR3aa: CASRAGPNTEAFF; CDR3nt: TGTGCCAGCAGGGCGGGACCGAACACTGAAGCTTTCTTT
d_gene: NA; abundance: once; v_gene: TRBV19; j_gene: TRBJ1-5; CDR3aa: CASSSGVSSQPQHF; CDR3nt: TGTGCCAGTAGTAGTGGTGTAAGTAGTCAGCCCCAGCATTTT
d_gene: NA; abundance: NA; v_gene: TRBV5-4; j_gene: TRBJ1-1; CDR3aa: CASSLTASRTEAFF; CDR3nt: TGTGCCAGCAGCTTAACCGCGTCCCGGACTGAAGCTTTCTTT
d_gene: NA; abundance: NA; v_gene: TRBV11-2; j_gene: TRBJ1-1; CDR3aa: CASSLMRLGGHTEAFF; CDR3nt: TGTGCCAGCAGCCTTATGAGACTAGGAGGGCACACTGAAGCTTTCTTT
d_gene: TRBD1; abundance: NA; v_gene: TRBV19; j_gene: TRBJ2-7; CDR3aa: CASSRGTGTYEQYF; CDR3nt: TGTGCCAGTTCACGTGGGACAGGGACTTACGAGCAGTACTTC
d_gene: NA; abundance: NA; v_gene: TRBV19; j_gene: TRBJ2-5; CDR3aa: CASSIGDRPKEETQYF; CDR3nt: TGTGCCAGTAGTATAGGCGACAGACCAAAGGAAGAGACCCAGTACTTC
d_gene: NA; abundance: NA; v_gene: TRBV18; j_gene: TRBJ1-2; CDR3aa: CASSPPLRQDYGYTF; CDR3nt: TGTGCCAGCTCACCACCGCTTCGCCAGGACTATGGCTACACCTTC
d_gene: TRBD1; abundance: NA; v_gene: TRBV29-1; j_gene: TRBJ2-3; CDR3aa: CSVEGGQGPDTQYF; CDR3nt: TGCAGCGTTGAAGGTGGACAGGGACCAGATACGCAGTATTTT
d_gene: TRBD1; abundance: NA; v_gene: TRBV6-6; j_gene: TRBJ2-7; CDR3aa: CASSSGTASSYEQYF; CDR3nt: TGTGCCAGCAGTTCCGGGACAGCAAGCTCCTACGAGCAGTACTTC
d_gene: NA; abundance: NA; v_gene: TRBV6-6; j_gene: TRBJ1-2; CDR3aa: CASSPGFGYTF; CDR3nt: TGTGCCAGCAGTCCCGGGTTTGGCTACACCTTC
d_gene: NA; abundance: NA; v_gene: TRBV6-5; j_gene: TRBJ1-3; CDR3aa: CAAGGGVGSGNTIYF; CDR3nt: TGTGCCGCGGGGGGGGGCGTGGGCTCTGGAAACACCATATATTTT
d_gene: NA; abundance: few; v_gene: TRBV5-6; j_gene: TRBJ2-1; CDR3aa: CASSSQGPNEQFF; CDR3nt: TGTGCCAGCAGCTCCCAGGGTCCCAATGAGCAGTTCTTC
d_gene: TRBD1; abundance: NA; v_gene: TRBV7-9; j_gene: TRBJ2-7; CDR3aa: CASSRQGRHEQYF; CDR3nt: TGTGCCAGCAGCAGACAGGGTCGCCACGAGCAGTACTTC
d_gene: NA; abundance: once; v_gene: TRBV2; j_gene: TRBJ1-2; CDR3aa: CASSEGFRGNTYGYTF; CDR3nt: TGTGCCAGCAGTGAAGGTTTTAGGGGCAACACCTATGGCTACACCTTC
d_gene: NA; abundance: medium-sized; v_gene: TRBV14; j_gene: TRBJ1-1; CDR3aa: CASSLGGALNTEAFF; CDR3nt: TGTGCCAGCAGTCTCGGCGGGGCCCTGAACACTGAAGCTTTCTTT
d_gene: NA; abundance: NA; v_gene: TRBV28; j_gene: TRBJ1-1; CDR3aa: CASSLPPRGNTEAFF; CDR3nt: TGTGCCAGCAGTTTGCCGCCTAGGGGGAACACTGAAGCTTTCTTT
d_gene: NA; abundance: NA; v_gene: TRBV6-5; j_gene: TRBJ2-7; CDR3aa: CASSSRVGYEQYF; CDR3nt: TGTGCCAGCAGTTCCAGGGTGGGATACGAGCAGTACTTC
d_gene: TRBD1; abundance: NA; v_gene: TRBV7-8; j_gene: TRBJ1-5; CDR3aa: CASSLDRGGGQPQHF; CDR3nt: TGTGCCAGCAGCTTAGACAGGGGAGGCGGTCAGCCCCAGCATTTT
d_gene: NA; abundance: NA; v_gene: TRBV12-1; j_gene: TRBJ2-7; CDR3aa: CASSFVSLGDRADEQYF; CDR3nt: TGTGCCAGCAGCTTTGTCTCATTGGGGGACAGGGCGGACGAGCAGTACTTC
d_gene: NA; abundance: NA; v_gene: TRBV6-1; j_gene: TRBJ1-5; CDR3aa: CASSDIQGLSQPQHF; CDR3nt: TGTGCCAGCAGTGACATACAGGGTTTGTCTCAGCCCCAGCATTTT
d_gene: NA; abundance: NA; v_gene: TRBV4-3; j_gene: TRBJ1-5; CDR3aa: CASSQDRTGGSNQPQHF; CDR3nt: TGCGCCAGCAGCCAAGATCGAACGGGGGGTAGCAATCAGCCCCAGCATTTT
d_gene: NA; abundance: NA; v_gene: TRBV2; j_gene: TRBJ2-1; CDR3aa: CASSPEEASYNEQFF; CDR3nt: TGTGCCAGCAGCCCGGAGGAAGCCTCCTACAATGAGCAGTTCTTC
d_gene: TRBD1; abundance: NA; v_gene: TRBV7-9; j_gene: TRBJ1-2; CDR3aa: CASSPRGRNGYTF; CDR3nt: TGTGCCAGCAGCCCCAGGGGGCGGAATGGCTACACCTTC
d_gene: TRBD1; abundance: few; v_gene: TRBV6-5; j_gene: TRBJ2-7; CDR3aa: CASSGSDRGYEQYF; CDR3nt: TGTGCCAGCAGTGGTTCGGACAGGGGATACGAGCAGTACTTC
d_gene: TRBD1; abundance: NA; v_gene: TRBV7-3; j_gene: TRBJ1-1; CDR3aa: CASSPTGAMNTEAFF; CDR3nt: TGTGCCAGCAGCCCCACAGGGGCGATGAACACTGAAGCTTTCTTT
d_gene: TRBD2; abundance: NA; v_gene: TRBV15; j_gene: TRBJ2-2; CDR3aa: CATSIPGLAGGGDTGELFF; CDR3nt: TGTGCCACCAGCATCCCGGGACTAGCGGGGGGAGGGGACACCGGGGAGCTGTTTTTT
d_gene: NA; abundance: NA; v_gene: TRBV6-1; j_gene: TRBJ1-3; CDR3aa: CASSEARGNTIYF; CDR3nt: TGTGCCAGCAGTGAAGCGCGCGGAAACACCATATATTTT
d_gene: NA; abundance: NA; v_gene: TRBV28; j_gene: TRBJ2-7; CDR3aa: CASSLTQLTQYF; CDR3nt: TGTGCCAGCAGTTTAACACAGCTAACCCAGTACTTC
d_gene: NA; abundance: NA; v_gene: TRBV9; j_gene: TRBJ1-6; CDR3aa: CASSVASSGRDSPLHF; CDR3nt: TGTGCCAGCAGCGTAGCCTCCTCGGGGAGGGATTCACCCCTCCACTTT
d_gene: NA; abundance: once; v_gene: TRBV7-7; j_gene: TRBJ2-3; CDR3aa: CASSLKGAVTDTQYF; CDR3nt: TGTGCCAGCAGCTTAAAAGGGGCGGTCACAGATACGCAGTATTTT
d_gene: TRBD1; abundance: NA; v_gene: TRBV5-5; j_gene: TRBJ1-1; CDR3aa: CASSLEAHRGSEAFF; CDR3nt: TGTGCCAGCAGCTTGGAAGCCCACAGGGGATCTGAAGCTTTCTTT
d_gene: TRBD1; abundance: NA; v_gene: TRBV7-9; j_gene: TRBJ2-5; CDR3aa: CASSLGQLETQYF; CDR3nt: TGTGCCAGCAGCCTGGGACAGCTCGAGACCCAGTACTTC
d_gene: TRBD2; abundance: NA; v_gene: TRBV15; j_gene: TRBJ2-1; CDR3aa: CATKEAASRAGPSSYNEQFF; CDR3nt: TGTGCCACCAAAGAAGCGGCCTCTAGAGCGGGGCCGAGCTCCTACAATGAGCAGTTCTTC
d_gene: NA; abundance: NA; v_gene: TRBV11-1; j_gene: TRBJ1-1; CDR3aa: CASGGAQGLRNTEAFF; CDR3nt: TGTGCCAGCGGGGGGGCCCAGGGGCTCCGGAACACTGAAGCTTTCTTT
d_gene: TRBD2; abundance: few; v_gene: TRBV5-1; j_gene: TRBJ2-2; CDR3aa: CASSLVLAAYKVGELFF; CDR3nt: TGCGCCAGCAGCTTGGTACTAGCGGCCTACAAGGTCGGGGAGCTGTTTTTT